The rows below give T cell receptor beta chains drawn from one sample of a study of vaccination and CD4 T cells after COVID-19. These receptors lack a known antigen. TCRdb re-analysed the PCR reads in MiXCR, keeping a single row per CDR3 protein. The sample carries 10,000 to 13,000 distinct CDR3 sequences, around 53% recorded once. The sequenced sample was CD4+ T cells from blood, cultured in vitro. The receptor source for this set is a human donor who had recovered from COVID-19. The CDR3 runs from the conserved cysteine through the conserved F or W. The D gene is left open where the match is weak. Clone size is given for some rows only: seen once, a few or many times, or a class if the clone is expanded.

>TRBV20-1|-|-|TRBJ2-5
CSASGIETQYF
TGCAGTGCTAGCGGGATAGAGACCCAGTACTTC
>TRBV10-1|-|-|TRBJ2-1
CASSESQGILNYNEQFF
TGCGCCAGCAGTGAGTCACAGGGAATACTAAACTACAATGAGCAGTTCTTC
>TRBV4-3|TRBD2|few|TRBJ2-3
CASSQSTSVGTDTQYF
TGCGCCAGCAGCCAATCAACTAGCGTAGGCACAGATACGCAGTATTTT
>TRBV7-2|TRBD2|-|TRBJ2-5
CASSLGLAGMRETQYF
TGTGCCAGCAGCTTAGGACTAGCGGGGATGAGGGAGACCCAGTACTTC
>TRBV29-1|-|once|TRBJ2-5
CSVDGGVLLETQYF
TGCAGCGTTGACGGAGGGGTATTATTAGAGACCCAGTACTTC
>TRBV20-1|TRBD1|-|TRBJ2-7
CSAKTTGKISYEQYF
TGCAGTGCTAAGACGACAGGGAAGATCTCCTACGAGCAGTACTTC
>TRBV20-1|-|-|TRBJ2-1
CSAGDRPPNEQFF
TGCAGTGCTGGCGACAGGCCACCCAATGAGCAGTTCTTC
>TRBV28|-|-|TRBJ2-6
CASSFMGSGANVLTF
TGTGCCAGCAGTTTTATGGGCTCTGGGGCCAACGTCCTGACTTTC
>TRBV24-1|TRBD2|-|TRBJ2-1
CATSDHSGRAYNEQFF
TGTGCCACCAGTGATCATAGCGGGAGGGCCTACAATGAGCAGTTCTTC
>TRBV6-1|-|-|TRBJ2-1
CASSRRYNEQFF
TGTGCCAGCAGTCGACGGTACAATGAGCAGTTCTTC
>TRBV24-1|-|-|TRBJ2-2
CATSESGGARTGELFF
TGTGCCACCAGTGAGAGTGGGGGGGCACGCACCGGGGAGCTGTTTTTT
>TRBV30|-|-|TRBJ2-1
CAWSVFDVFEGNEQFF
TGTGCCTGGAGTGTCTTTGACGTCTTTGAGGGGAATGAGCAGTTCTTC
>TRBV6-5|-|once|TRBJ2-6
CASSSGVSGANVLTF
TGTGCCAGCAGTTCAGGCGTCTCTGGGGCCAACGTCCTGACTTTC
>TRBV6-1|-|few|TRBJ2-1
CASSEADGVGGNEQFF
TGTGCCAGCAGTGAAGCAGACGGAGTTGGAGGCAATGAGCAGTTCTTC
>TRBV20-1|-|-|TRBJ1-6
CSASLLTNSPLHF
TGCAGTGCTAGCTTGTTGACGAATTCACCCCTCCACTTT
>TRBV6-1|-|-|TRBJ2-5
CASGRRTQYF
TGTGCCAGCGGTAGAAGGACCCAGTACTTC
>TRBV28|TRBD1|-|TRBJ1-6
CASSITGDSPLHF
TGTGCCAGCAGTATAACAGGGGATTCACCCCTCCACTTT
>TRBV24-1|-|few|TRBJ2-5
CATSDFGGRETQYF
TGTGCCACCAGTGATTTTGGGGGCCGAGAGACCCAGTACTTC
>TRBV5-1|-|-|TRBJ2-3
CASSLARGTESTDTQYF
TGCGCCAGCAGCTTGGCCCGGGGGACAGAGAGCACAGATACGCAGTATTTT
>TRBV12-3/TRBV12-4|TRBD1|-|TRBJ1-6
CASRKTGLDSPLHF
TGTGCCAGCCGAAAGACAGGGCTTGATTCACCCCTCCACTTT
>TRBV5-1|-|-|TRBJ1-1
CASSFSPLGANTEAFF
TGCGCCAGCAGCTTCTCCCCCCTCGGGGCGAACACTGAAGCTTTCTTT
>TRBV1|-|-|TRBJ2-1
CTSSHPPGTSGFQYNEQFF
TGCACCAGCAGCCACCCCCCCGGGACTAGCGGGTTTCAATACAATGAGCAGTTCTTC
>TRBV4-1|-|-|TRBJ2-7
CASSRVTGTQQYF
TGCGCCAGCAGCCGGGTCACAGGGACCCAGCAGTACTTC
>TRBV19|TRBD2|-|TRBJ2-5
CASSTGTSGEGETQYF
TGTGCCAGTAGTACCGGGACTAGCGGAGAGGGAGAGACCCAGTACTTC
>TRBV6-2/TRBV6-3|-|-|TRBJ2-3
CASSYSFVRTDTQYF
TGTGCCAGCAGTTACAGTTTTGTGCGCACAGATACGCAGTATTTT
>TRBV3-1|-|-|TRBJ2-5
CASSDGTQYF
TGTGCCAGCAGCGATGGGACCCAGTACTTC
>TRBV30|-|-|TRBJ2-5
CAWSVTEQETQYF
TGTGCCTGGAGTGTAACAGAACAAGAGACCCAGTACTTC
>TRBV20-1|TRBD2|few|TRBJ2-1
CSANGLAGPYNEQFF
TGCAGTGCAAACGGACTAGCGGGGCCCTACAATGAGCAGTTCTTC
>TRBV30|-|-|TRBJ1-5
CAWAHTGNQPQHF
TGTGCCTGGGCTCACACAGGCAATCAGCCCCAGCATTTT
>TRBV20-1|-|-|TRBJ2-4
CSAVQAPRAKNIQYF
TGCAGTGCTGTACAGGCGCCGAGGGCCAAAAACATTCAGTACTTC
>TRBV27|-|few|TRBJ1-5
CASSPQGVRGSAPQHF
TGTGCCAGCAGCCCACAGGGTGTCCGAGGTAGTGCGCCCCAGCATTTT
>TRBV20-1|TRBD2|few|TRBJ2-1
CSALPASGLKDNEQFF
TGCAGTGCTTTGCCGGCTAGCGGACTGAAAGACAATGAGCAGTTCTTC
>TRBV23-1|TRBD2|-|TRBJ2-1
CASIITGGSYNEQFF
TGCGCCAGCATTATAACCGGGGGGTCCTACAATGAGCAGTTCTTC
>TRBV4-3|-|few|TRBJ2-3
CASSQLTSSSQYF
TGCGCCAGCAGCCAACTCACTAGCAGTTCGCAGTATTTT
>TRBV28|-|once|TRBJ2-7
CAITGTLSSYEQYF
TGTGCCATCACCGGGACTCTAAGCTCCTACGAGCAGTACTTC
>TRBV7-2|-|few|TRBJ2-7
CASSRRIRDEQYF
TGTGCCAGCAGCCGCCGAATTCGTGATGAGCAGTACTTC
>TRBV6-1|-|-|TRBJ2-7
CASSNPQGAIHEQYF
TGTGCCAGCTCAAACCCACAGGGAGCTATCCACGAGCAGTACTTC
>TRBV5-4|TRBD1|few|TRBJ1-2
CASSPLLKTGSVDGYTF
TGTGCCAGCAGCCCACTCCTCAAGACAGGGTCGGTAGATGGCTACACCTTC
>TRBV5-5|TRBD1|-|TRBJ1-5
CASSPTGGNQPQHF
TGTGCCAGCAGCCCGACAGGGGGCAATCAGCCCCAGCATTTT
>TRBV6-5|-|once|TRBJ2-5
CASSSPGAETQYF
TGTGCCAGCAGTTCCCCCGGGGCGGAGACCCAGTACTTC